This T cell receptor beta chain was identified in a study of patients and donors after allogeneic stem cell transplantation. TCRdb re-derived calls from the RT-PCR reads in MiXCR, one entry per CDR3 protein. The table has roughly 4,500 distinct CDR3 sequences, 15% to 20% seen once. The CDR3 totals 12 residues. V lost 7 bases and J lost 12, with 16 bases in between. The sequence was collected from a human donor who was either an allogeneic HSCT recipient or a stem cell or donor lymphocyte infusion donor (not recorded which). It is not recorded whose cells these are; they may come from a transplant donor. Sequencing input: blood, either unsorted or a sorted T cell fraction (not recorded which). The chain uses TRBV12-3 or TRBV12-4 and TRBJ2-1; possible D gene TRBD2, 7 bases. CDR3 in amino acids: CASNPWGGRQFF. CDR3 nucleotides: TGTGCCAGCAACCCCTGGGGGGGCAGGCAGTTCTTC.